The 8 T cell receptor beta chains presented below share a single source sample, sequenced in a study of shared clonotypes between healthy human individuals. Produced via immunoSEQ multiplex PCR; TCRdb's table is partial and in-frame only. The profile shows over a million clones, roughly 96% of them singletons. Sequencing was carried out using naive CD4+ T cells sorted from blood. Subset defined: CD45RA+ positively selected. Every receptor here comes from a man aged 25 to 40 in good health.

The chain links TRBV7-3 to TRBJ2-2; D is possibly TRBD1 or TRBD2 (5 bases each). Germline CDR1 is SGHTA and CDR2 is FQGTGA. V lost 1 base and J 9 bases, leaving 9 bases between the germline ends. CDR3 length: 13 amino acids. As DNA, the CDR3 is TGTGCCAGCAGCTTAAGGGACGGCCGGGAGCTGTTTTTT. Its translation: CASSLRDGRELFF.

V and J are TRBV19 and TRBJ2-7; the D gene is possibly TRBD1 (6 bases). Trimming took off 10 bases at V and 0 bases at J, with 16 bases between the two ends. There are 14 residues in the CDR3. The germline V gene has CDR1 LNHDA and CDR2 SQIVND (reference sequence). The CDR3 reads CAISSTGDSYEQYF. Written as DNA, the CDR3 is TGTGCCATTTCTTCGACAGGTGACTCCTACGAGCAGTACTTC. Together with reference TRBV19 and TRBJ2-7, the CDR3 gives the full variable domain: DGGITQSPKYLFRKEGQNVTLSCEQNLNHDAMYWYRQDPGQGLRLIYYSQIVNDFQKGDIAEGYSVSREKKESFPLTVTSAQKNPTAFYLCAISSTGDSYEQYFGPGTRLTVT.

V gene TRBV5-5 combines with J gene TRBJ2-7, with D unclear. The germline gives CDR1 SGHKS, CDR2 YYEKEE (reference sequence). V shed 4 bases and J shed 6 bases, with 14 bases lying between them. The CDR3 contains 13 residues. The CDR3 nucleotides read TGTGCCAGCAGCCTCCAAGGTCGAGGCGAGCAGTACTTC. Amino acid sequence: CASSLQGRGEQYF.

This clone occurred once. The chain uses TRBV10-3 and TRBJ2-7; 8 nucleotides agree with TRBD1. Germline V CDR1 and CDR2: ENHRY, SYGVKD. This CDR3 comprises 14 residues. V gave up 4 bases and J gave up 2 bases; unmatched junction bases: 4. In DNA, the CDR3 is TGTGCCATCAGTGGCAAACAGGGGGCCTACGAGCAGTACTTC. Translation: CAISGKQGAYEQYF.

A single count supports this clone. The chain couples TRBV5-5 to TRBJ2-7; TRBD2 matches 9 bases. This CDR3 region has 18 residues. Germline CDR1 reads SGHKS; CDR2 reads YYEKEE (reference sequence). J gave up 0 bases and V 3 bases, and 13 bases lay outside the gene matches. The CDR3 coding sequence is TGTGCCAGCAGCTCCGAGGGATTAGCGGGAGCCTACTCCTACGAGCAGTACTTC. Its protein product is CASSSEGLAGAYSYEQYF.

The gene calls are TRBV28 and TRBJ2-3; D uncertain. The CDR3 contains 15 residues. Germline loops: CDR1 MDHEN, CDR2 SYDVKM. Trimming removed 1 base from V and 0 bases from J, with 8 bases in between. CDR3 in DNA: TGTGCCAGCAGTTTATTTTCTACTAGCACAGATACGCAGTATTTT. Encoded protein: CASSLFSTSTDTQYF.

The V gene is TRBV11-1, the J gene TRBJ2-1; 12 positions match TRBD2. The CDR3 runs 18 residues. Losses at the gene ends were 5 bases for V and 3 bases for J; bases not matched to a gene: 11. CDR1 SGHAT and CDR2 FQDESV come from the germline V gene (reference sequence). CDR3 residues: CASSPRALAGGIYNEQFF. The CDR3 DNA reads TGTGCCAGCAGCCCCAGAGCACTAGCGGGAGGTATCTACAATGAGCAGTTCTTC.

The chain carries TRBV5-1 and TRBJ2-6; TRBD1 agrees at 7 bases. The ends lost 8 bases at V and 0 bases at J; junction bases unmatched: 11. CDR3 length: 17 residues. Per the germline V gene, CDR1 is SGHRS and CDR2 is YFSETQ. DNA for the CDR3: TGCGCCAGTCATCCGGGACAGCTATTCTCTGGGGCCAACGTCCTGACTTTC. Residues: CASHPGQLFSGANVLTF.